This is a list of T cell receptor beta chains from one sample in a study of CD8 T cells in Susac syndrome. TCRdb analysed the immunoSEQ multiplex PCR reads with MiXCR anew, one entry per CDR3 protein. Found here are about 120,000 distinct CDR3 sequences, over 95% of them singletons; the top ten hold roughly 0.14%. The sample consisted of CD4+ T cells from PBMCs. These receptors originate from a human donor with Susac syndrome. CDR3s include the opening cysteine and the closing phenylalanine or tryptophan. A D gene is named only where the DNA matches it firmly. The listing skips clone size in some rows; elsewhere it reads once, few, many or a size class.

d_call: -; j_call: TRBJ2-7; v_call: TRBV30; clone_size: -; cdr3_aa: CAWSVLSYEQYF; cdr3_nt: TGTGCCTGGAGTGTACTTAGCTACGAGCAGTACTTC
d_call: TRBD2; j_call: TRBJ2-1; v_call: TRBV5-1; clone_size: -; cdr3_aa: CASSTGTSSAYNEQFF; cdr3_nt: TGCGCCAGCAGCACAGGGACTAGCAGTGCCTACAATGAGCAGTTCTTC
d_call: -; j_call: TRBJ2-3; v_call: TRBV7-9; clone_size: -; cdr3_aa: CASSSVPRGQRTDTQYF; cdr3_nt: TGTGCCAGCAGCTCGGTCCCCCGGGGTCAACGCACAGATACGCAGTATTTT
d_call: -; j_call: TRBJ1-5; v_call: TRBV5-1; clone_size: -; cdr3_aa: CASSLGEKFNQPQHF; cdr3_nt: TGCGCCAGCAGCTTGGGGGAAAAGTTTAATCAGCCCCAGCATTTT
d_call: -; j_call: TRBJ2-3; v_call: TRBV5-4; clone_size: -; cdr3_aa: CASSLRRVGNTDTQYF; cdr3_nt: TGTGCCAGCAGCTTAAGGCGGGTGGGCAACACAGATACGCAGTATTTT
d_call: TRBD1; j_call: TRBJ2-1; v_call: TRBV5-1; clone_size: -; cdr3_aa: CASSGTGANEQFF; cdr3_nt: TGCGCCAGCAGCGGGACAGGGGCGAATGAGCAGTTCTTC
d_call: -; j_call: TRBJ2-1; v_call: TRBV4-1; clone_size: -; cdr3_aa: CASSQGIGDEQFF; cdr3_nt: TGCGCCAGCAGCCAGGGTATAGGAGATGAGCAGTTCTTC
d_call: -; j_call: TRBJ1-5; v_call: TRBV4-3; clone_size: -; cdr3_aa: CASSQDLHSNQPQHF; cdr3_nt: TGCGCCAGCAGCCAAGATCTACATAGCAATCAGCCCCAGCATTTT
d_call: -; j_call: TRBJ2-1; v_call: TRBV5-1; clone_size: -; cdr3_aa: CASSLAPASRGDEQFF; cdr3_nt: TGCGCCAGCAGCTTGGCCCCGGCTAGCAGAGGGGATGAGCAGTTCTTC
d_call: -; j_call: TRBJ2-1; v_call: TRBV12-3/TRBV12-4; clone_size: -; cdr3_aa: CASSYRDSGGNEQFF; cdr3_nt: TGTGCCAGCAGTTATCGGGACTCTGGGGGTAATGAGCAGTTCTTC
d_call: TRBD1; j_call: TRBJ2-1; v_call: TRBV29-1; clone_size: -; cdr3_aa: CSLQGDRGGNEQFF; cdr3_nt: TGCAGCCTCCAAGGGGACAGGGGAGGCAATGAGCAGTTCTTC
d_call: TRBD2; j_call: TRBJ2-7; v_call: TRBV20-1; clone_size: -; cdr3_aa: CSARGLGLGYEQYF; cdr3_nt: TGCAGTGCCAGGGGTTTGGGACTAGGATACGAGCAGTACTTC
d_call: TRBD1; j_call: TRBJ2-1; v_call: TRBV2; clone_size: -; cdr3_aa: CASLGTEVYNEQFF; cdr3_nt: TGTGCCAGCCTCGGGACAGAAGTTTACAATGAGCAGTTCTTC
d_call: -; j_call: TRBJ1-2; v_call: TRBV5-6; clone_size: -; cdr3_aa: CASSPGLSPNYGYTF; cdr3_nt: TGTGCCAGCAGCCCGGGCCTCAGTCCCAACTATGGCTACACCTTC
d_call: -; j_call: TRBJ1-5; v_call: TRBV3-1; clone_size: -; cdr3_aa: CASSQGVGQPQHF; cdr3_nt: TGTGCCAGCAGCCAAGGGGTAGGGCAGCCCCAGCATTTT
d_call: -; j_call: TRBJ2-7; v_call: TRBV12-3/TRBV12-4; clone_size: -; cdr3_aa: CASKNNYEQYF; cdr3_nt: TGTGCCAGCAAAAACAATTACGAGCAGTACTTC
d_call: -; j_call: TRBJ2-1; v_call: TRBV4-2; clone_size: -; cdr3_aa: CASSQELAYYNEQFF; cdr3_nt: TGTGCCAGCAGCCAAGAGTTAGCATACTACAATGAGCAGTTCTTC
d_call: -; j_call: TRBJ2-7; v_call: TRBV15; clone_size: -; cdr3_aa: CATKAGLAYEQYF; cdr3_nt: TGTGCCACCAAAGCGGGCCTAGCCTACGAGCAGTACTTC
d_call: -; j_call: TRBJ2-1; v_call: TRBV20-1; clone_size: once; cdr3_aa: CSASHSLRPNEQFF; cdr3_nt: TGCAGTGCTAGCCACTCACTCCGCCCCAATGAGCAGTTCTTC
d_call: TRBD1; j_call: TRBJ2-2; v_call: TRBV29-1; clone_size: -; cdr3_aa: CSVGQGQRTSTTGELFF; cdr3_nt: TGCAGCGTAGGACAGGGACAGAGGACTTCGACCACCGGGGAGCTGTTTTTT
d_call: TRBD1; j_call: TRBJ1-1; v_call: TRBV29-1; clone_size: -; cdr3_aa: CSPWDRGNTEAFF; cdr3_nt: TGCAGCCCCTGGGACAGGGGGAACACTGAAGCTTTCTTT
d_call: TRBD1; j_call: TRBJ2-3; v_call: TRBV24-1; clone_size: -; cdr3_aa: CATSDVRDRGQRTDTQYF; cdr3_nt: TGTGCCACCAGTGATGTGAGGGACAGGGGGCAGAGGACAGATACGCAGTATTTT
d_call: -; j_call: TRBJ2-5; v_call: TRBV11-2; clone_size: -; cdr3_aa: CASSGGSGQETQYF; cdr3_nt: TGTGCCAGCAGCGGGGGCAGCGGCCAAGAGACCCAGTACTTC
d_call: TRBD2; j_call: TRBJ2-1; v_call: TRBV15; clone_size: -; cdr3_aa: CATSRDPREGRHEQFF; cdr3_nt: TGTGCCACCAGCAGAGATCCCCGGGAGGGCCGTCATGAGCAGTTCTTC
d_call: -; j_call: TRBJ2-1; v_call: TRBV6-2/TRBV6-3; clone_size: -; cdr3_aa: CASSYSTGYEQFF; cdr3_nt: TGTGCCAGCAGTTACTCGACAGGTTATGAGCAGTTCTTC
d_call: -; j_call: TRBJ1-2; v_call: TRBV6-5; clone_size: -; cdr3_aa: CASSLLGQAYGYTF; cdr3_nt: TGTGCCAGCAGTTTGTTAGGTCAGGCTTATGGCTACACCTTC
d_call: -; j_call: TRBJ1-1; v_call: TRBV5-1; clone_size: -; cdr3_aa: CASSLAPGGANTEAFF; cdr3_nt: TGCGCCAGCAGCTTGGCCCCGGGAGGGGCTAACACTGAAGCTTTCTTT
d_call: -; j_call: TRBJ2-1; v_call: TRBV5-6; clone_size: -; cdr3_aa: CASSLAGVTYNEQFF; cdr3_nt: TGTGCCAGCAGCTTGGCCGGGGTGACCTACAATGAGCAGTTCTTC
d_call: TRBD2; j_call: TRBJ2-3; v_call: TRBV12-3/TRBV12-4; clone_size: -; cdr3_aa: CASSRQTSLRTDTQYF; cdr3_nt: TGTGCCAGCAGTCGTCAGACTAGCCTCCGCACAGATACGCAGTATTTT
d_call: TRBD1; j_call: TRBJ1-2; v_call: TRBV9; clone_size: -; cdr3_aa: CASTQTGGPYGYTF; cdr3_nt: TGTGCCAGCACCCAGACAGGGGGTCCCTATGGCTACACCTTC
d_call: -; j_call: TRBJ2-7; v_call: TRBV7-8; clone_size: -; cdr3_aa: CASSPRDFLSYEQYF; cdr3_nt: TGTGCCAGCAGCCCCCGGGACTTTCTATCCTACGAGCAGTACTTC
d_call: -; j_call: TRBJ1-1; v_call: TRBV4-2; clone_size: -; cdr3_aa: CASSLGGPDTEAFF; cdr3_nt: TGTGCCAGCAGCCTAGGAGGGCCTGACACTGAAGCTTTCTTT
d_call: -; j_call: TRBJ1-5; v_call: TRBV7-2; clone_size: -; cdr3_aa: CASGLNQPQHF; cdr3_nt: TGTGCCAGCGGTTTAAATCAGCCCCAGCATTTT
d_call: -; j_call: TRBJ1-1; v_call: TRBV5-1; clone_size: -; cdr3_aa: CASSLALGQNTEAFF; cdr3_nt: TGCGCCAGCAGCTTGGCTCTTGGGCAGAACACTGAAGCTTTCTTT
d_call: -; j_call: TRBJ2-1; v_call: TRBV5-1; clone_size: -; cdr3_aa: CASSTRTSSYNEQFF; cdr3_nt: TGCGCCAGCAGCACAAGGACTTCATCGTACAATGAGCAGTTCTTC
d_call: TRBD2; j_call: TRBJ2-5; v_call: TRBV7-2; clone_size: -; cdr3_aa: CASSLALLAGGPRETQYF; cdr3_nt: TGTGCCAGCAGCTTAGCCCTTTTGGCGGGAGGGCCTCGGGAGACCCAGTACTTC
d_call: -; j_call: TRBJ1-5; v_call: TRBV12-5; clone_size: -; cdr3_aa: CASALQRNQPQHF; cdr3_nt: TGTGCTAGTGCCTTGCAGCGCAATCAGCCCCAGCATTTT
d_call: TRBD2; j_call: TRBJ2-1; v_call: TRBV25-1; clone_size: -; cdr3_aa: CASRTGGSYNEQFF; cdr3_nt: TGTGCCAGCAGAACGGGAGGGTCCTACAATGAGCAGTTCTTC
d_call: -; j_call: TRBJ2-5; v_call: TRBV15; clone_size: few; cdr3_aa: CATSRGRETQYF; cdr3_nt: TGTGCCACCAGCAGAGGTCGAGAGACCCAGTACTTC
d_call: -; j_call: TRBJ1-1; v_call: TRBV20-1; clone_size: -; cdr3_aa: CSARRILWTSNTEAFF; cdr3_nt: TGCAGTGCTAGAAGGATCCTCTGGACCTCAAACACTGAAGCTTTCTTT